This T cell receptor (beta chain) was profiled in a study of blood T cell repertoires in COVID-19. Background on the study: COVID-19 samples, acute and convalescent, were from the United States, Italy and Spain. Nucleic acid was either cDNA or gDNA, and it came from T cells, B-cell-depleted T cells, or PBMCs.

Germline CDR1 and CDR2: SGHRS and YFSETQ. The CDR3 sequence is 17 residues long. The V gene lost 2 bases and the J gene lost 2 bases, with 17 bases spanning the gap. In the original processing: Reference gene primer amplification in the assay estimated nucleated cell counts. The table came from immunoSEQ multiplex PCR; TCRdb's copy has only in-frame clones and leaves some out. The DNA gave D and trimming, while V, J and clone size come from that table. The data hold about 170,000 clones, with 83% observed a single time. The chain is built from TRBV5-1 and TRBJ2-1; D possibly corresponds to TRBD2 (5 bases). The sequenced sample was peripheral blood. The receptor was derived from a woman over 75 with acute or convalescent COVID-19. The CDR3 DNA sequence: TGCGCCAGCAGCTTCCCCCAGCGGTCGACGACCTACAATGAGCAGTTCTTC. It encodes CASSFPQRSTTYNEQFF.